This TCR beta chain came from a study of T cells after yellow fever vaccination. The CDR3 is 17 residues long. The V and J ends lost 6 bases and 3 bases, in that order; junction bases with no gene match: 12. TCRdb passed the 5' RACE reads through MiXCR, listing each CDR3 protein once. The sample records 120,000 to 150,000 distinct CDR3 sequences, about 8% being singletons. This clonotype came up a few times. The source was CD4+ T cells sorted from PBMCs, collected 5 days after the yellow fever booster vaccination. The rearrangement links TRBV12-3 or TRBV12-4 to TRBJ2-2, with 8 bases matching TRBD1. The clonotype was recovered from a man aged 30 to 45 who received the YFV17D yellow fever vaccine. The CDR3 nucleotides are TGTGCCAGCAGCAAAAAACAGGGGGATACCTACACCGGGGAGCTGTTTTTT. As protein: CASSKKQGDTYTGELFF.